Only a few counts were recorded for the clone carrying this T cell receptor (beta chain). The record originates from a study of blood T cell repertoires in COVID-19. Using immunoSEQ multiplex PCR, the repertoire was profiled, and TCRdb retains in-frame clones only, with some absent. The table shows 110,000 to 150,000 clones, with approximately 80% occurring only once. The CDR3 is made up of 13 amino acids. Germline CDR1 and CDR2: SGHAT and FQNNGV. The V end lost 2 bases, the J end lost 6 bases, and 9 bases lay between the germline ends. The sequence came from a woman under 30 who had been exposed to COVID-19. The sample comprised PBMCs or T cells enriched from blood (not recorded which). The gene calls are TRBV11-2 and TRBJ2-3, with D unclear. CDR3 sequence: CASSLNSPDTQYF. CDR3 coding DNA: TGTGCCAGCAGCTTAAATTCTCCGGATACGCAGTATTTT.